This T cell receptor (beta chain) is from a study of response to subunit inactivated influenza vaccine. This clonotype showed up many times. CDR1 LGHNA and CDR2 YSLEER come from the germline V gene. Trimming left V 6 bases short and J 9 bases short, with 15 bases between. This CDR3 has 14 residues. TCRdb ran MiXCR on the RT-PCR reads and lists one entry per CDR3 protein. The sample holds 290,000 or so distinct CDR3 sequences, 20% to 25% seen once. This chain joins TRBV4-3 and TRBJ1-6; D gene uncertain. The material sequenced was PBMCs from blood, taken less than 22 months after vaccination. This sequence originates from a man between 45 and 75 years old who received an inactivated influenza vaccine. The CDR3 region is CASSPTWRTSPLHF. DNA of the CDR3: TGCGCCAGCAGTCCAACTTGGAGAACTTCACCCCTCCACTTT.